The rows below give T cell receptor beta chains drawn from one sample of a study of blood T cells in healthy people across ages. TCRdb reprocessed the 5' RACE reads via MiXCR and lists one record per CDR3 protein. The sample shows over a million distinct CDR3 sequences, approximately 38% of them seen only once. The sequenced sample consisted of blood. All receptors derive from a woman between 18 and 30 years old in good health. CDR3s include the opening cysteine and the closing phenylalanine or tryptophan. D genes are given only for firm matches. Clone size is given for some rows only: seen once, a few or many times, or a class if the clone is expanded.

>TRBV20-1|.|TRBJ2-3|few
TGCAGTGCTACTATTAGCACAGATACGCAGTATTTT
CSATISTDTQYF
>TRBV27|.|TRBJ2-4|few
TGTGCCAGCAGTCCAACGGGACGGGTGACCTGGGCCAAAAACATTCAGTACTTC
CASSPTGRVTWAKNIQYF
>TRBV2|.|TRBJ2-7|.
TGTGCCAGCAGGAATAGCGGCGTCTCCTACGAGCAGTACTTC
CASRNSGVSYEQYF
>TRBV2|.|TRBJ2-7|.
TGTGCCAGCAGATCCACCGGGATCTACTACGAGCAGTACTTC
CASRSTGIYYEQYF
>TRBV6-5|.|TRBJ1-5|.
TGTGCCAGCAGTACTGGGACCGCGGGGGATCAGCCCCAGCATTTT
CASSTGTAGDQPQHF
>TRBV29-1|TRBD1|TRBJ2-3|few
TGCAGCGTTGAAGGATTTCCTGGGGGACAGGGGAGCACAGATACGCAGTATTTT
CSVEGFPGGQGSTDTQYF
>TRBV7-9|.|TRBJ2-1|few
TGTGCCAGCAGCTTAATGGCCGGCGAGCAGTTCTTC
CASSLMAGEQFF
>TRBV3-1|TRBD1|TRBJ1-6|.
TGTGCCAGCAGCCCTCCTGACAGGGGCAGTTCACCCCTCCACTTT
CASSPPDRGSSPLHF
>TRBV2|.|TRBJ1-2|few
TGTGCCAGCAGCGAGAGCCCACCGGGACTTTATGGCTACACCTTC
CASSESPPGLYGYTF
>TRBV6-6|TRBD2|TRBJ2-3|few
TGTGCCAGCAGGGCCCTAGCGGGAGGTGGGGATACGCAGTATTTT
CASRALAGGGDTQYF
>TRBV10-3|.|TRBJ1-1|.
TGTGCCATCAGTGGGGCAGAGAACACTGTAGCTTTCTTT
CAISGAENTVAFF
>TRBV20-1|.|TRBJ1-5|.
TGCAGTGCTAGCTTGCCCTCCCAGCCTCAGCATTTT
CSASLPSQPQHF
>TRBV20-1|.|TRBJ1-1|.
TGCAGTGCTACGGTAGGAGGCGACACTGAAGCTTTCTTT
CSATVGGDTEAFF
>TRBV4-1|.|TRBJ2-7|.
TGCGCCAGCAGCCTCAGTGACACCGGGGTCTACGAGCAGTACTTC
CASSLSDTGVYEQYF
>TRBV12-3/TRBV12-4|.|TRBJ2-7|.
TGTGCCAGCAGTTTCAAAGTCTGCGAGCAGTACTTC
CASSFKVCEQYF
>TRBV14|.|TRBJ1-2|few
TGTGCCAGCAGCCAAGATGGACTGGGGACACCCTATGGCTACACCTTC
CASSQDGLGTPYGYTF
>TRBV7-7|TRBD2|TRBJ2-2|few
TGTGCTAGCAGCTTACGGGGGGACGGCACCGGGGAGCTGTTTTTT
CASSLRGDGTGELFF
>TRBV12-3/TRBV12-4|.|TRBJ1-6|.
TGTGCCAGCAGTTTTCCGTCGGGGGGGCCAAATTCACCCCTCCACTTT
CASSFPSGGPNSPLHF
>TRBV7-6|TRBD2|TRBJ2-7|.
TGTGCCAGCAGCTCTCAAGCGGGGTCCTACGAGCAGTACTTC
CASSSQAGSYEQYF
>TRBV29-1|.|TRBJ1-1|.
TGCAGCGTTGAAGAATCCAGGGCGCCCCGCGAAGCTTTCTTT
CSVEESRAPREAFF
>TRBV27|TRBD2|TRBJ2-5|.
TGTGCCAGCAGTCCCCGGACTAGCGGGAGGTTTCGGGAGACCCAGTACTTC
CASSPRTSGRFRETQYF
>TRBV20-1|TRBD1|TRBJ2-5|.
TGCAGTGCTAGACCCTTAGGACAGGGACAAGAGACCCAGTACTTC
CSARPLGQGQETQYF
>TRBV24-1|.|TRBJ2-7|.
TGTGCCACCAGTGACACCACGACCCTCTACGAGCAGTACTTC
CATSDTTTLYEQYF
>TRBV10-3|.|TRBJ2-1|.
TGTGCCATCAGTATAGGGTCAGGTGAGCAGTTCTTC
CAISIGSGEQFF
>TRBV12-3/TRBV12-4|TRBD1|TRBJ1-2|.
TGTGCCAGCAGTTTATGGGACAGATTGGGCTACACCTTC
CASSLWDRLGYTF
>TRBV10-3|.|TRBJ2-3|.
TGTGCCATCAGGTCCAGCGACACAGATACGCAGTATTTT
CAIRSSDTDTQYF
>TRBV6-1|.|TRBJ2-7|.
TGTGCCAGCAGTGAACCCGGGCTCCGCGAGCAGTACTTC
CASSEPGLREQYF
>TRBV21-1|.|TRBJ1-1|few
TGTGCCAGCAGCAAACTCGCAAGCACTGAAGCTTTCTTT
CASSKLASTEAFF
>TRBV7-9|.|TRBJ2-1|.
TGTGCCAGCAGCTCACAAACATTCTACGAGCAGTTCTTC
CASSSQTFYEQFF
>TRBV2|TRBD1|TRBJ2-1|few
TGTGCCAGCCAAACGGCGAGAGGGACAGGGGGGAACAATGAGCAGTTCTTC
CASQTARGTGGNNEQFF
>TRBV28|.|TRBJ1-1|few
TGTGCCAGCAGTTTATATGGACGACCGGGCACTGAAGCTTTCTTT
CASSLYGRPGTEAFF
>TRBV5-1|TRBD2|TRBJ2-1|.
TGCGCCAGCAGCTTTTGGGCTAGCGGGGGTGTTAATGAGCAGTTCTTC
CASSFWASGGVNEQFF
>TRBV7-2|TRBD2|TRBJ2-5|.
TGTGCCAGCAGCTTTATTTGGCGGGGGGGCCAAGAGACCCAGTACTTC
CASSFIWRGGQETQYF
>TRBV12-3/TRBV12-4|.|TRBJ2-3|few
TGTGCCAGCAGCTCCGCCCGGGATACGCAGTATTTT
CASSSARDTQYF
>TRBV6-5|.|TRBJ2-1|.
TGTGCCAGCAGTTACTCCTACCATACTAGTTATGAGCAGTTCTTC
CASSYSYHTSYEQFF
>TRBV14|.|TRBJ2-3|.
TGTGCCACCAGAGGGCTTCCCACAGATACGCAGTATTTT
CATRGLPTDTQYF
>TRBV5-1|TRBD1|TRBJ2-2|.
TGCGCCAGCGGACAGGGAGTCAACACCGGGGAGCTGTTTTTT
CASGQGVNTGELFF
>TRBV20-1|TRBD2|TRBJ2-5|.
TGCAGTGCTACCACTAGCGGGAGCAGGGAGACCCAGTACTTC
CSATTSGSRETQYF
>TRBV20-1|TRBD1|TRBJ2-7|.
TGCAGTGCTAGAGGGGCGACAGGGGCCCTTGGCAATGAGCAGTACTTC
CSARGATGALGNEQYF
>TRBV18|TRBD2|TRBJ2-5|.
TGTGCCAGCTCACCACTCCCTGTGACTAGCGTGGAGACCCAGTACTTC
CASSPLPVTSVETQYF